The 10 T cell receptor beta chains given below trace back to one sample, sequenced in a study of sequential checkpoint blockade in melanoma (dated by TCRdb to between 2018 and 2021). The sample's treatment or condition label, decoded: randomized to nivolumab then ipilimumab (arm A) or the reverse (arm B). The library relied on the immunoSEQ multiplex PCR assay. This is the immuneACCESS table as TCRdb keeps it, with only in-frame sequences that have V and J called. A part of the clones is gone; compared with another copy, unresolved V genes explain less than half, and the rest is unexplained. Counted in this sample were 17,000 or so clones; roughly 70% of them appeared once. The top ten clones comprise roughly 10% of the sample. This specimen was CD8+ T cells sorted from blood (inferred from file names), taken from a patient given nivolumab and ipilimumab in sequence. Receptors originate from a human donor with melanoma.

This sequence joins TRBV7-2 and TRBJ2-2; D is ambiguous. The germline gives CDR1 SGHTA, CDR2 FQGNSA. This CDR3 comprises 13 residues. V lost 2 bases to trimming and J lost 5 bases, with 6 bases between them. The chain's CDR3 is CASSLLSTGELFF. In DNA form, the CDR3 reads TGTGCCAGCAGCTTACTTTCTACCGGGGAGCTGTTTTTT.

J is TRBJ2-7 and V is TRBV11-3, with D possibly being TRBD1 (7 bases). The CDR3 sequence is 15 residues long. Trimming cost V 5 bases and J 4 bases, with 18 bases left between them. Per the germline V gene, CDR1 is SGHNT and CDR2 is YENEEA. The CDR3 DNA follows: TGTGCCAGCAGCGGGGACAGTTTGGGACTGTACGAGCAGTACTTC. Protein sequence: CASSGDSLGLYEQYF.

This sequence joins TRBV5-4 and TRBJ2-5, with 7 bases lining up with TRBD2. With V trimmed by 4 bases and J by 5 bases, 5 bases remained unmatched. Germline V gives CDR1 SGHNT, CDR2 YYREEE (reference sequence). The CDR3 is made up of 13 amino acids. CDR3 coding DNA: TGTGCCAGCAGCCCGCGGGAGTCGGAGACCCAGTACTTC. Encoded protein: CASSPRESETQYF.

The chain couples TRBV18 to TRBJ1-2; D is ambiguous. CDR3 size: 16 residues. Germline V gene sequence: CDR1 KGHSH, CDR2 LQKENI. Trimming cost V 0 bases and J 5 bases, with 16 bases left between them. CDR3 in DNA: TGTGCCAGCTCACCACCCGAGACTTTTACCTCTTATGGCTACACCTTC. As protein: CASSPPETFTSYGYTF.

This clone has more than one count but fewer than ten. The rearrangement joins TRBV19 to TRBJ2-2; TRBD1 agrees at 7 bases. The CDR3 totals 11 residues. CDR1 is LNHDA and CDR2 is SQIVND in the germline V gene (reference sequence). The CDR3 loop reads CAGGHTGELFF. CDR3 DNA: TGTGCAGGGGGCCACACCGGGGAGCTGTTTTTT.

For this clone: Relative to the germline gene, one junction end is altered; a read error may explain this. This chain links TRBV5-5 with TRBJ2-7; a possible D gene is TRBD2 (6 bases). The CDR3 has 16 amino acids. Germline CDR1 reads SGHKS; CDR2 reads YYEKEE (reference sequence). The CDR3 reads CASSQEWSGVSYEQYF. DNA for the CDR3: TGCGCCAGCAGCCAAGAATGGTCGGGAGTCTCCTACGAGCAGTACTTC.

This clone was counted between two and nine times. The rearrangement joins TRBV7-9 to TRBJ1-3; D is unclear. V was cut by 5 bases and J by 8 bases, with 13 bases left in between. This CDR3 has 13 amino acids. Germline lookup yields CDR1 SEHNR and CDR2 FQNEAQ (reference sequence). CDR3 nucleotide sequence: TGTGCCAGCAGCCGGGTCGAGGGTCACACCATATATTTT. It is translated as CASSRVEGHTIYF.

The chain is built from TRBV6-5 and TRBJ2-3, with D perhaps TRBD1 (6 bases). The V end was cut by 0 bases, the J end by 4 bases, with 14 bases between. The CDR3 has 16 residues. Germline V gene sequence: CDR1 MNHEY, CDR2 SVGAGI. CDR3 in amino acids: CASSYSLTGGADTQYF. CDR3 coding DNA: TGTGCCAGCAGTTACTCGCTGACAGGTGGGGCAGATACGCAGTATTTT.

V usage is TRBV5-1 and J usage is TRBJ2-2, with TRBD1 as a possible D gene (6 bases). Trimming took 4 bases from V and 8 from J, leaving 12 bases between them. The CDR3 length is 13 residues. Germline V gene lookup returns CDR1 SGHRS and CDR2 YFSETQ. The CDR3 DNA is TGCGCCAGCAGCCGAGGGGGAATAGGGGAGCTGTTTTTT. Its protein is CASSRGGIGELFF.

This clone was recorded only once. The chain is built from TRBV5-6 and TRBJ1-1; unclear D gene. The CDR3 length is 13 residues. Germline V gene data show CDR1 as SGHDT and CDR2 as YYEEEE. V lost 0 bases and J lost 1, with 4 bases in between. The CDR3 DNA follows: TGTGCCAGCAGCTTGGCAGGGAACACTGAAGCTTTCTTT. This codes for CASSLAGNTEAFF.